The 5 T cell receptor beta chains reported below all come from one sample, sequenced in a study of T-cell reconstitution after alpha-beta-depleted transplantation in children. Preparation of the TCRbeta library used unique molecular identifiers. TCRdb redid the calling of the PCR reads with MiXCR, one entry per CDR3 protein. This sample has around 190,000 distinct CDR3 sequences, with about 7% found just once. The material sequenced was PBMCs, taken before TCRalphabeta/CD19-depleted stem cell transplant. Every receptor here comes from a boy aged 2-15 years with acute lymphoblastic leukemia, due to receive a stem cell transplant.

This clonotype came up many times. The J gene is TRBJ2-7, the V gene TRBV11-2, with unresolved D. The V end was cut by 5 bases, the J end by 7 bases, with 18 bases between. The CDR3 spans 14 residues. CDR1 is SGHAT, CDR2 FQNNGV, per germline. The CDR3 spells CASSRLDSSREQYF. DNA for the CDR3: TGTGCCAGCAGCCGACTCGACTCCTCTCGGGAGCAGTACTTC.

V usage is TRBV14 and J usage is TRBJ2-7; D is perhaps TRBD2 (6 bases). The germline CDR1 and CDR2 sequences are SGHDN and FVKESK. The CDR3 runs to 13 residues. Trimming cost V 4 bases and J 3 bases, with 10 bases left between them. The DNA for the CDR3 is TGTGCCAGCAGCCGGGGACTTTTCTACGAGCAGTACTTC. It yields the protein CASSRGLFYEQYF.

This clonotype was picked up many times. V and J are TRBV10-2 and TRBJ2-2, with a possible D match to TRBD2 (6 bases). The CDR3 sequence is 16 residues long. Looked up from germline, CDR1 is WSHSY and CDR2 is SAAADI. V was shortened by 3 bases and J by 5 bases, with 16 bases between the two germline ends. CDR3 nucleotide sequence: TGCGCCAGCAGTGATCGGCTAGCGTTGGGAACCGGGGAGCTGTTTTTT. Translated: CASSDRLALGTGELFF.

This clonotype was seen repeatedly, ten times or more. The CDR3 coding sequence is TGCAGTGACCGGCGGGGGCCCCAAGAGACCCAGTACTTC. Protein: CSDRRGPQETQYF. V is TRBV20-1 and J is TRBJ2-5; D possibly corresponds to TRBD2 (7 bases). The V end was cut by 7 bases, the J end by 1 base, with 13 bases between. This CDR3 contains 13 residues. Germline CDR1 is DFQATT and CDR2 is SNEGSKA (reference sequence).

J is TRBJ2-6 and V is TRBV5-1; possibly TRBD1 for D (5 bases). Trimming removed 2 bases from V and 0 bases from J, with 15 bases in between. Looked up from germline, CDR1 is SGHRS and CDR2 is YFSETQ. This CDR3 spans 18 amino acids. CDR3 sequence: CASSLIGAGLSGANVLTF. The CDR3 region has the DNA TGCGCCAGCAGCTTAATAGGGGCAGGCCTCTCTGGGGCCAACGTCCTGACTTTC.